This T cell receptor (beta chain) was retrieved from a study of blood T cell repertoires in COVID-19. Repertoires were generated with immunoSEQ multiplex PCR, while TCRdb's copy carries only in-frame clones and drops some. Of over 200,000 clones in the sample, 70% to 90% are singletons; the top ten hold 10% to 11%. Only one count was recorded for this clone. Those enrolled, adults aged roughly 18 to 90 years, came from about two dozen US areas. Participants' own reports of clinical history determined their cohort assignment. With 0 bases removed from V and 8 bases from J, the gap between germline ends came to 13 bases. The length of the CDR3 is 14 residues. The V gene's germline CDR1 is MNHNY and CDR2 SVGAGI (reference sequence).

This rearrangement joins TRBV6-6 to TRBJ1-1, with TRBD1 as a possible D gene (5 bases). The sequenced sample was PBMCs or T cells enriched from blood (not recorded which). This receptor was obtained from a man younger than 45 who had recovered from COVID-19. This CDR3 is CASSYSFQGKEAFF. CDR3 nucleotide sequence: TGTGCCAGCAGTTACTCGTTTCAGGGTAAGGAAGCTTTCTTT.